Sequencing of this T cell receptor beta chain was carried out in a study of cytomegalovirus exposure and HLA in healthy donors. Overall study findings and caveats: In a later analysis, V- and J-gene trimming of beta chains associated with a DCLRE1C missense variant, replicated independently. Later analysis found that TCR beta chains associated with HLA were more clonally expanded than other, equally common chains. A prior analysis recorded that most TCR beta V segments were productive about 87% or about 30% of the time.

With respect to this clone: Its target is not known.

The PCR ran on 60 Vbeta and 13 Jbeta primers. Method: immunoSEQ multiplex PCR; TCRdb's copy keeps in-frame clones and lacks some. In the table there are about 92,000 clones, 81% of which are singletons. The CDR3 totals 13 residues. Germline V gene data show CDR1 as PRHDT and CDR2 as FYEKMQ (reference sequence). Deletions cut 4 bases from V and 0 bases from J, with 6 bases between. Sequencing used PBMCs. The chain carries TRBV13 and TRBJ1-2; D is undetermined. The sequence came from a girl aged 2 to 10 in good health and CMV-seropositive. In DNA form, the CDR3 reads TGTGCCAGCAGCTACACAGCTAACTATGGCTACACCTTC. Amino acid sequence: CASSYTANYGYTF.